A selection of T cell receptor beta chains follows, all from one sample in a study of spatial heterogeneity in lung cancer. MiXCR, run by TCRdb on the 5' RACE reads, gives a single entry per CDR3 protein. The table lists around 89,000 distinct CDR3 sequences, around 12% of them singletons. The specimen was PBMCs, collected at surgery. These TCRs come from a male donor with early-stage non-small cell lung cancer. The CDR3 runs from the conserved cysteine through the conserved F or W. D genes are given only for firm matches. For some rows the clone size is stated as once, few or many, or as a class when expanded; others skip it.

v_call: TRBV12-3/TRBV12-4; j_call: TRBJ2-7; d_call: NA; clone_size: few; cdr3_nt: TGTGCCAGCAGTTTGGGTAGCGGCCAGTACTTC; cdr3_aa: CASSLGSGQYF
v_call: TRBV7-8; j_call: TRBJ2-7; d_call: TRBD2; clone_size: many; cdr3_nt: TGTGCCAGCAGCTTCGGTCTAGCGGGATACTACGAGCAGTACTTC; cdr3_aa: CASSFGLAGYYEQYF
v_call: TRBV7-6; j_call: TRBJ2-1; d_call: TRBD2; clone_size: many; cdr3_nt: TGTGCCAGCAGCTCCCGGACTAGTCTTGGGGAGCAGTTCTTC; cdr3_aa: CASSSRTSLGEQFF
v_call: TRBV18; j_call: TRBJ2-7; d_call: NA; clone_size: few; cdr3_nt: TGTGCCAGCTCACCTTCCGGACTCTCAACCGAGCAGTACTTC; cdr3_aa: CASSPSGLSTEQYF
v_call: TRBV24-1; j_call: TRBJ2-3; d_call: NA; clone_size: NA; cdr3_nt: TGTGCCACCAGTGACCCGGGACGGAACACAGATACGCAGTATTTT; cdr3_aa: CATSDPGRNTDTQYF
v_call: TRBV11-2; j_call: TRBJ2-1; d_call: TRBD2; clone_size: many; cdr3_nt: TGTGCCAGCAGCTTAGATCCCAGCGGGATTCTTATCGCTGAGCAGTTCTTC; cdr3_aa: CASSLDPSGILIAEQFF
v_call: TRBV12-3/TRBV12-4; j_call: TRBJ1-5; d_call: NA; clone_size: few; cdr3_nt: TGTGCCAGCAGTTTAACAGAACATAGCAATCAGCCCCAGCATTTT; cdr3_aa: CASSLTEHSNQPQHF
v_call: TRBV4-3; j_call: TRBJ2-7; d_call: NA; clone_size: few; cdr3_nt: TGCGCCAGCAGCCAAGATACAGGGCAGTACGAGCAGTACTTC; cdr3_aa: CASSQDTGQYEQYF
v_call: TRBV7-9; j_call: TRBJ2-3; d_call: TRBD2; clone_size: NA; cdr3_nt: TGTGCCAGCAGCCGTAGGACTAGCGGAGAAGGATCAGATACGCAGTATTTT; cdr3_aa: CASSRRTSGEGSDTQYF
v_call: TRBV28; j_call: TRBJ2-2; d_call: NA; clone_size: NA; cdr3_nt: TGTGCCAGCAGTTTTGGGACACACACCGGGGAGCTGTTTTTT; cdr3_aa: CASSFGTHTGELFF
v_call: TRBV7-2; j_call: TRBJ1-1; d_call: NA; clone_size: NA; cdr3_nt: TGTGCCAGCAGCGGGGGGCCGGGCACTGAAGCTTTCTTT; cdr3_aa: CASSGGPGTEAFF
v_call: TRBV5-1; j_call: TRBJ2-7; d_call: NA; clone_size: many; cdr3_nt: TGCGCCAGCAGCTTAAACGGACACCGGATGTACGAGCAGTACTTC; cdr3_aa: CASSLNGHRMYEQYF
v_call: TRBV7-9; j_call: TRBJ2-5; d_call: NA; clone_size: many; cdr3_nt: TGTGCCAGCAGCCTCCAGACGGGTCGAGAGACCCAGTACTTC; cdr3_aa: CASSLQTGRETQYF
v_call: TRBV7-9; j_call: TRBJ1-1; d_call: NA; clone_size: few; cdr3_nt: TGTGCCAGCAGCTTACCACCCAAGGGGAACACTGAAGCTTTCTTT; cdr3_aa: CASSLPPKGNTEAFF
v_call: TRBV29-1; j_call: TRBJ2-5; d_call: NA; clone_size: few; cdr3_nt: TGCAGCGTGGATCGACAGACGACCCAGTACTTC; cdr3_aa: CSVDRQTTQYF
v_call: TRBV20-1; j_call: TRBJ1-5; d_call: TRBD1; clone_size: few; cdr3_nt: TGCAGTGCTAGGGCGGGACAGGGGGATCAGCCCCAGCATTTT; cdr3_aa: CSARAGQGDQPQHF
v_call: TRBV30; j_call: TRBJ2-2; d_call: NA; clone_size: many; cdr3_nt: TGTGCCTGGAGTGTGGGCCTGAACACCGGGGAGCTGTTTTTT; cdr3_aa: CAWSVGLNTGELFF
v_call: TRBV7-2; j_call: TRBJ1-6; d_call: NA; clone_size: few; cdr3_nt: TGTGCCAGCAGCGCACCTCCAGAACCCCTCCACTTT; cdr3_aa: CASSAPPEPLHF
v_call: TRBV12-3/TRBV12-4; j_call: TRBJ1-4; d_call: NA; clone_size: many; cdr3_nt: TGTGCCAGCACTAGCACGGGACGGAGAAATGAAAAACTGTTTTTT; cdr3_aa: CASTSTGRRNEKLFF
v_call: TRBV15; j_call: TRBJ2-1; d_call: NA; clone_size: NA; cdr3_nt: TGTGCCACCAGCCCCGGAGGTGGAAGGGTTCTCCCCTACAATGAGCAGTTCTTC; cdr3_aa: CATSPGGGRVLPYNEQFF
v_call: TRBV24-1; j_call: TRBJ2-1; d_call: NA; clone_size: NA; cdr3_nt: TGTGCCACCAGTGATGCACTAGCTCCGAGAGGGTACAATGAGCAGTTCTTC; cdr3_aa: CATSDALAPRGYNEQFF
v_call: TRBV6-1; j_call: TRBJ1-6; d_call: NA; clone_size: NA; cdr3_nt: TGTGACAGCAGTGTTGGGGAAGGCTCACCCCTCCACTTT; cdr3_aa: CDSSVGEGSPLHF
v_call: TRBV29-1; j_call: TRBJ1-1; d_call: NA; clone_size: few; cdr3_nt: TGCAGCGTGGGAAGAGGCACTGAAGCTTTCTTT; cdr3_aa: CSVGRGTEAFF
v_call: TRBV27; j_call: TRBJ2-7; d_call: TRBD1; clone_size: few; cdr3_nt: TGTGCCAGCAGTTTAGAACAGGGGGCGGTCGAGCAGTACTTC; cdr3_aa: CASSLEQGAVEQYF
v_call: TRBV6-2/TRBV6-3; j_call: TRBJ2-2; d_call: NA; clone_size: NA; cdr3_nt: TGTGCCAGCAGTTACTCACCCAGAAACACCGGGGAGCTGTTTTTT; cdr3_aa: CASSYSPRNTGELFF
v_call: TRBV9; j_call: TRBJ2-5; d_call: TRBD2; clone_size: NA; cdr3_nt: TGTGCCAGCAGCGTAGGGACTAGCGGCCAAGAGACCCAGTACTTC; cdr3_aa: CASSVGTSGQETQYF
v_call: TRBV14; j_call: TRBJ2-7; d_call: NA; clone_size: few; cdr3_nt: TGTGCCAGCAGCCAGTTCTACGAGCAGTACTTC; cdr3_aa: CASSQFYEQYF
v_call: TRBV7-2; j_call: TRBJ2-3; d_call: TRBD2; clone_size: few; cdr3_nt: TGTGCCAGCAGCCAGACTAGCGCGGATACGCAGTATTTT; cdr3_aa: CASSQTSADTQYF
v_call: TRBV27; j_call: TRBJ1-3; d_call: NA; clone_size: NA; cdr3_nt: TGTGCCAGCAGTTTATACGGCTCAGGCACCATATATTTT; cdr3_aa: CASSLYGSGTIYF
v_call: TRBV24-1; j_call: TRBJ1-5; d_call: NA; clone_size: few; cdr3_nt: TGTGCCACCAGTGGGGTGGCTCAGCCCCAGCATTTT; cdr3_aa: CATSGVAQPQHF
v_call: TRBV29-1; j_call: TRBJ1-1; d_call: NA; clone_size: many; cdr3_nt: TGCAGCGTGGAGGGGGGGGCCACTGAAGCTTTCTTT; cdr3_aa: CSVEGGATEAFF
v_call: TRBV5-1; j_call: TRBJ1-1; d_call: NA; clone_size: NA; cdr3_nt: TGCGCCAGCAGCTCGGGAACAGGTGGGGTCGCTTTCTTT; cdr3_aa: CASSSGTGGVAFF
v_call: TRBV20-1; j_call: TRBJ2-3; d_call: NA; clone_size: few; cdr3_nt: TGCAGTGCTAGAGAACCCCCCCGCACAGATACGCAGTATTTT; cdr3_aa: CSAREPPRTDTQYF
v_call: TRBV12-3/TRBV12-4; j_call: TRBJ1-5; d_call: NA; clone_size: once; cdr3_nt: TGTGCCAGCAGTTGGGAAGGGGGGAGGCCCCAGCATTTT; cdr3_aa: CASSWEGGRPQHF
v_call: TRBV7-3; j_call: TRBJ1-1; d_call: NA; clone_size: few; cdr3_nt: TGTGCCAGCAGCTCGACGGGGGGGAGCACTGAAGCTTTCTTT; cdr3_aa: CASSSTGGSTEAFF
v_call: TRBV7-9; j_call: TRBJ2-1; d_call: TRBD1; clone_size: NA; cdr3_nt: TGTGCCAGCAGCTTTGAGACAGGGGGCTTCAATGAGCAGTTCTTC; cdr3_aa: CASSFETGGFNEQFF
v_call: TRBV12-3/TRBV12-4; j_call: TRBJ2-3; d_call: TRBD1; clone_size: few; cdr3_nt: TGTGCCAGCAGCCGGGACAGGGCGGCAGATACGCAGTATTTT; cdr3_aa: CASSRDRAADTQYF
v_call: TRBV6-2/TRBV6-3; j_call: TRBJ1-2; d_call: NA; clone_size: few; cdr3_nt: TGTGCCAGCAGTGCTGACTGGACGGCTTATGGCTACACCTTC; cdr3_aa: CASSADWTAYGYTF
v_call: TRBV7-9; j_call: TRBJ2-2; d_call: NA; clone_size: many; cdr3_nt: TGTGCCAGCAGCCCAGGGGCGTTCGCGAACACCGGGGAGCTGTTTTTT; cdr3_aa: CASSPGAFANTGELFF
v_call: TRBV28; j_call: TRBJ2-5; d_call: NA; clone_size: few; cdr3_nt: TGTGCCAGCAGCAATACATTGGCGGAGACCCAGTACTTC; cdr3_aa: CASSNTLAETQYF
v_call: TRBV6-5; j_call: TRBJ1-3; d_call: NA; clone_size: many; cdr3_nt: TGTGCCAGCAGTTACTCGGTCATCTCCTCTGGAAACACCATATATTTT; cdr3_aa: CASSYSVISSGNTIYF
v_call: TRBV15; j_call: TRBJ2-1; d_call: NA; clone_size: few; cdr3_nt: TGTGCCACCAGCAGAGGGGGCAGTTACAATGAGCAGTTCTTC; cdr3_aa: CATSRGGSYNEQFF
v_call: TRBV27; j_call: TRBJ1-5; d_call: NA; clone_size: few; cdr3_nt: TGTGCCAGCAGTTTCGGGGGCCCTAATCAGCCCCAGCATTTT; cdr3_aa: CASSFGGPNQPQHF
v_call: TRBV12-3/TRBV12-4; j_call: TRBJ2-1; d_call: NA; clone_size: once; cdr3_nt: TGTGCCAGCAGCCCGACGGGACAACCGAGCTCCTACAATGAGCAGTTCTTC; cdr3_aa: CASSPTGQPSSYNEQFF
v_call: TRBV28; j_call: TRBJ2-1; d_call: TRBD2; clone_size: medium-sized; cdr3_nt: TGTGCCAGCAGCCCACTAGCGGGAGTTGGCAATGAGCAGTTCTTC; cdr3_aa: CASSPLAGVGNEQFF
v_call: TRBV24-1; j_call: TRBJ2-3; d_call: TRBD2; clone_size: few; cdr3_nt: TGTGCCACCAGTTATAGGACTAGCGAGAGCACAGATACGCAGTATTTT; cdr3_aa: CATSYRTSESTDTQYF
v_call: TRBV28; j_call: TRBJ1-4; d_call: NA; clone_size: few; cdr3_nt: TGTGCCAGCAATCCTACTCAGACAACTAATGAAAAACTGTTTTTT; cdr3_aa: CASNPTQTTNEKLFF
v_call: TRBV28; j_call: TRBJ2-7; d_call: TRBD1; clone_size: few; cdr3_nt: TGTGCCAGCAGTTTAGCCAGGGGGAACTACGAGCAGTACTTC; cdr3_aa: CASSLARGNYEQYF
v_call: TRBV29-1; j_call: TRBJ2-7; d_call: TRBD1; clone_size: few; cdr3_nt: TGCAGCGTTGAAGATCCCCGGACAGGGACCTACGAGCAGTACTTC; cdr3_aa: CSVEDPRTGTYEQYF
v_call: TRBV20-1; j_call: TRBJ2-3; d_call: NA; clone_size: NA; cdr3_nt: TGCAGTGCTAGCTCAGTGGATAGCACAGATACGCAGTATTTT; cdr3_aa: CSASSVDSTDTQYF
v_call: TRBV4-3; j_call: TRBJ2-2; d_call: NA; clone_size: NA; cdr3_nt: TGCGCCAGCAGCCGATTGTCAGGGACCGGGGAGCTGTTTTTT; cdr3_aa: CASSRLSGTGELFF
v_call: TRBV4-3; j_call: TRBJ2-5; d_call: TRBD1; clone_size: NA; cdr3_nt: TGCGCCAGCAGCCAAGAGCGGACAGGGCAAGAGACCCAGTACTTC; cdr3_aa: CASSQERTGQETQYF
v_call: TRBV25-1; j_call: TRBJ2-7; d_call: NA; clone_size: many; cdr3_nt: TGTGCCAGCAGTAATCCGGGACGGACATCCTACGAGCAGTACTTC; cdr3_aa: CASSNPGRTSYEQYF
v_call: TRBV7-2; j_call: TRBJ2-3; d_call: NA; clone_size: few; cdr3_nt: TGTGCCAGCAGCTTTCTACTCACAGATACGCAGTATTTT; cdr3_aa: CASSFLLTDTQYF
v_call: TRBV28; j_call: TRBJ2-7; d_call: TRBD1; clone_size: NA; cdr3_nt: TGTGCCAGCAGTTTGGCCCGGGACAGCTCCTACGAGCAGTACTTC; cdr3_aa: CASSLARDSSYEQYF
v_call: TRBV11-2; j_call: TRBJ2-5; d_call: TRBD2; clone_size: few; cdr3_nt: TGTGCCAGCAGCGTAAAACTAGCGGGAACGGAGACCCAGTACTTC; cdr3_aa: CASSVKLAGTETQYF
v_call: TRBV29-1; j_call: TRBJ2-7; d_call: NA; clone_size: many; cdr3_nt: TGCAGCGTGATCCGGGGAACCACGGGGGAGCAGTACTTC; cdr3_aa: CSVIRGTTGEQYF
v_call: TRBV6-1; j_call: TRBJ2-1; d_call: NA; clone_size: many; cdr3_nt: TGTGCCAGCAGTGAAAATGGCGGATCCTCCTACAATGAGCAGTTCTTC; cdr3_aa: CASSENGGSSYNEQFF